These 11 T cell receptor beta chains came from one sample sequenced in a study of CD8 T cells in ankylosing spondylitis (dated by TCRdb to 2015 to 2018). Paper-wide results and their limitations: Blood from ankylosing spondylitis patients appeared to be characterized by a TCR beta motif made up of several highly homologous amino acid variants.

No antigens are known for them. The library was produced with 5' RACE. Sequencer: Illumina HiSeq 2500. The public reads were reanalyzed by TCRdb: fastp trimming at Q25, MiXCR alignment, in-frame beta chains only. Identical CDR3 protein sequences are pooled into one entry, listed with their most common genes and DNA. Counted in this sample were 800,000 to 900,000 distinct CDR3 sequences; 12% of them appeared once. The top ten hold 0.51% of the sample. Sample: blood, either unsorted or a sorted T cell fraction (not recorded which). The receptors derive from a male donor with ankylosing spondylitis.

The chain is built from TRBV5-6 and TRBJ2-3; the D is unclear. Trimming left V 5 bases short and J 2 bases short, with 12 bases between. Germline-derived CDR1 and CDR2 are SGHDT and YYEEEE. The CDR3 sequence is 14 residues long. CDR3: CASRGIGPTDTQYF. DNA of the CDR3: TGTGCCAGCAGGGGTATAGGGCCCACAGATACGCAGTATTTT.

This sequence joins TRBV14 and TRBJ2-6; 8 bases fit TRBD1. This CDR3 comprises 23 residues. V dropped 0 bases and J dropped 0; count of bases not matched to a gene: 19. CDR1 is SGHDN, CDR2 FVKESK, per germline. CDR3 sequence reads: CASSQDFGVLYGQGPSGANVLTF. In nucleotides, the CDR3 is TGTGCCAGCAGCCAAGATTTTGGAGTTTTGTATGGACAGGGCCCCTCTGGGGCCAACGTCCTGACTTTC.

The sample holds a few counts of this clonotype. This sequence joins TRBV5-1 and TRBJ2-1; perhaps TRBD2 as D (6 bases). CDR1 is SGHRS and CDR2 is YFSETQ in the germline V gene. V gave up 4 bases and J gave up 4 bases, with 15 bases separating them. The CDR3 runs 15 residues. The CDR3: CASSTLMREYNEQFF. In nucleotides, the CDR3 is TGCGCCAGCAGCACTCTGATGCGGGAATACAATGAGCAGTTCTTC.

The chain uses TRBV5-1 and TRBJ2-5; 8 bases are shared with TRBD2. CDR3 length: 16 amino acids. CDR1 SGHRS and CDR2 YFSETQ come from the germline V gene. J was trimmed by 7 bases and V by 0 bases; bases with no gene match: 11. The CDR3 DNA sequence: TGCGCCAGCAGCTTGGTAGTAGCGGGAAGCGGTGGGACCCAGTACTTC. This codes for CASSLVVAGSGGTQYF.

There are many counts of this clonotype. This chain links TRBV20-1 with TRBJ2-1; D might be TRBD1 (6 bases). The CDR3 totals 14 residues. V lost 3 bases and J 0 bases, leaving 9 bases between the germline ends. CDR1 and CDR2 (germline): DFQATT, SNEGSKA (reference sequence). The CDR3 region is CSASSDSSYNEQFF. The CDR3 coding sequence is TGCAGTGCTAGTTCGGACAGCTCCTACAATGAGCAGTTCTTC.

The rearrangement uses TRBV18 and TRBJ2-1, with 11 positions matching TRBD2. Germline V lookup: CDR1 KGHSH, CDR2 LQKENI. The CDR3 sequence is 18 residues long. The junction had 5 bases not matched to a gene; V was cut back by 1 base and J by 0 bases. This chain's CDR3 is CASSPLAGGLSSYNEQFF. In nucleotides, the CDR3 is TGTGCCAGCTCACCACTAGCGGGAGGGCTAAGCTCCTACAATGAGCAGTTCTTC.

Ten or more counts support this clonotype. The chain links TRBV5-1 to TRBJ1-1; D call uncertain. CDR3 size: 14 residues. Trimming removed 0 bases at V and 1 base at J, with 7 bases between. Germline V gene sequence: CDR1 SGHRS, CDR2 YFSETQ. The CDR3 region has the DNA TGCGCCAGCAGCTTGGATCCGGGGAACACTGAAGCTTTCTTT. Encoded protein: CASSLDPGNTEAFF.

This clonotype showed up many times. Here the CDR3 DNA reads TGCAGCGTCGTCGGGACAGGGCCCACAGATACGCAGTATTTT. This codes for CSVVGTGPTDTQYF. The rearrangement joins TRBV29-1 to TRBJ2-3, with 9 bases aligning to TRBD1. The germline V gene encodes CDR1 SQVTM and CDR2 ANQGSEA. There are 14 residues in the CDR3. V was clipped by 6 bases and J by 2 bases; unmatched bases: 6.

The chain has TRBV6-5 and TRBJ2-7, with TRBD1 matching 10 bases. The CDR3 has 15 residues. With 5 bases clipped from V and 4 bases from J, the junction kept 8 bases outside the gene matches. Germline lookup yields CDR1 MNHEY and CDR2 SVGAGI. The CDR3 DNA is TGTGCCAGCAGTCACAAGAGGACAGGGGGATACGAGCAGTACTTC. Translated, it gives CASSHKRTGGYEQYF.

This rearrangement joins TRBV27 to TRBJ1-1, with TRBD1 matching 8 bases. This CDR3 contains 15 residues. Looked up from germline, CDR1 is MNHEY and CDR2 is SMNVEV (reference sequence). V lost 5 bases, J lost 4 bases, and 9 bases stayed unmatched. CDR3 loop: CASSPTDRAITEAFF. In nucleotides, the CDR3 is TGTGCCAGCAGTCCCACGGACAGGGCTATCACTGAAGCTTTCTTT.

This clonotype was counted at least ten times. The V call is TRBV18, the J call TRBJ2-7; a weak D match, TRBD1 (5 bases). V dropped 1 base and J dropped 1 base, with 5 bases sitting between them. The germline V gene encodes CDR1 KGHSH and CDR2 LQKENI. The CDR3 has 13 residues. The CDR3 is CASSPRQSYEQYF. CDR3 bases: TGTGCCAGCTCACCACGACAGTCCTACGAGCAGTACTTC.